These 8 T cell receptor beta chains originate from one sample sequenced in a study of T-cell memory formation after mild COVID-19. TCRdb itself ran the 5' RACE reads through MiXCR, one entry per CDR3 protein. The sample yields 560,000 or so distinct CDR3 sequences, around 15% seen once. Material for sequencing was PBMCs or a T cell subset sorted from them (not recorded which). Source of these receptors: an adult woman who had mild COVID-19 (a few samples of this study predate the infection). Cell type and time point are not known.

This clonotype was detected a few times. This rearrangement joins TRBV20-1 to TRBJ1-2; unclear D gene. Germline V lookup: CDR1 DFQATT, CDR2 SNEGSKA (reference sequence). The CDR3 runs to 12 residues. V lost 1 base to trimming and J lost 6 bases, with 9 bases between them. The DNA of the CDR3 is TGCAGTGCTAGAGTACGCGTGGATGGCTACACCTTC. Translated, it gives CSARVRVDGYTF.

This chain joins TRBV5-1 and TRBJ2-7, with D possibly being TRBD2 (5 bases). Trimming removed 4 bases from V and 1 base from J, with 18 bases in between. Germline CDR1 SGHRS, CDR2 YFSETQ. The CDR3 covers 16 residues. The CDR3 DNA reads TGCGCCAGCAGCCGTGCCCAGAGCGGCCCTTCCTACGAGCAGTACTTC. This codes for CASSRAQSGPSYEQYF. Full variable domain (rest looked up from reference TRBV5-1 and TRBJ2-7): KAGVTQTPRYLIKTRGQQVTLSCSPISGHRSVSWYQQTPGQGLQFLFEYFSETQRNKGNFPGRFSGRQFSNSRSEMNVSTLELGDSALYLCASSRAQSGPSYEQYFGPGTRLTVT.

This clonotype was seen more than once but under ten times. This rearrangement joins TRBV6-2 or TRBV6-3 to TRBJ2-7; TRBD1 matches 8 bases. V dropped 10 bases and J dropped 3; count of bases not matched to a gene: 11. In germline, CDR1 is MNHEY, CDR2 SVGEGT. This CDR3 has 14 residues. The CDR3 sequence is CATAGLDRVYEQYF. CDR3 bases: TGTGCCACCGCAGGGCTGGACAGGGTCTACGAGCAGTACTTC.

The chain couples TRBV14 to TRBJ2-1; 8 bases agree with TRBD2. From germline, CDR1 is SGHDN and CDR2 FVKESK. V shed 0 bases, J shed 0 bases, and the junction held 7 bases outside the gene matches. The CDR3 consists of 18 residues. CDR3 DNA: TGTGCCAGCAGCCAAGATAGGGGAAGCGGGAGCTCCTACAATGAGCAGTTCTTC. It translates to CASSQDRGSGSSYNEQFF.

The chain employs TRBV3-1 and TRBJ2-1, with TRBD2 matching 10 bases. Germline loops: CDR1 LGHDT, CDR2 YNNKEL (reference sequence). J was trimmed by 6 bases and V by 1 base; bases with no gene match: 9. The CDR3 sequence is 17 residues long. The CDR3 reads CASSQVGGLARSNEQFF. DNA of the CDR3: TGTGCCAGCAGCCAAGTGGGGGGACTAGCGAGGAGCAATGAGCAGTTCTTC.

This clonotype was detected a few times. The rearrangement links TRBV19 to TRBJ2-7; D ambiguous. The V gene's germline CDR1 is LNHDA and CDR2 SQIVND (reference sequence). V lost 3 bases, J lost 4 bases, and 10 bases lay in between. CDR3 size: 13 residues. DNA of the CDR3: TGTGCCAGTAGTATGGGATGGAATTACGAGCAGTACTTC. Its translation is CASSMGWNYEQYF.

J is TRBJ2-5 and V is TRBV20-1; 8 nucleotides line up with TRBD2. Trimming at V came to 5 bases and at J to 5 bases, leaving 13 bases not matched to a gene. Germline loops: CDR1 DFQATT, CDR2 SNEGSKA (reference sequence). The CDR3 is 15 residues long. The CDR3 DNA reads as TGCAGTGCTGCCGCGTATCGGGGGGGCTTGGAGACCCAGTACTTC. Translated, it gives CSAAAYRGGLETQYF.

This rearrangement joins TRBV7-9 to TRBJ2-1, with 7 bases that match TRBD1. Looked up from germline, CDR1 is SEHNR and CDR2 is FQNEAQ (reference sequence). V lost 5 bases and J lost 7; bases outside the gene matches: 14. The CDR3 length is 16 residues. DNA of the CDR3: TGTGCCAGCAGCGCCCCCGGGACAGCCTTTAGTAATGAGCAGTTCTTC. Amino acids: CASSAPGTAFSNEQFF.